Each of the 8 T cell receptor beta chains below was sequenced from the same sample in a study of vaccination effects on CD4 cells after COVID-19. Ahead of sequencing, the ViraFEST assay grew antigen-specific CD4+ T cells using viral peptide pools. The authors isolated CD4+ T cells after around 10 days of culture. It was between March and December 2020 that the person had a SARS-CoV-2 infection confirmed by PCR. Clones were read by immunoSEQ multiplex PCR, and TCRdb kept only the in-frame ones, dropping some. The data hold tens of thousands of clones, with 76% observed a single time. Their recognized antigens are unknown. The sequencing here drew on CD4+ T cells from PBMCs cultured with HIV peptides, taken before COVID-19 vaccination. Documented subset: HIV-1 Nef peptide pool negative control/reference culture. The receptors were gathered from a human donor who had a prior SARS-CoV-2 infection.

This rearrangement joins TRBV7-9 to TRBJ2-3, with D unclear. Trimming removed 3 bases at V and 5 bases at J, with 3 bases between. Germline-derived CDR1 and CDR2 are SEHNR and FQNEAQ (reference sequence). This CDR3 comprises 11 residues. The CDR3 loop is CASSFRDTQYF. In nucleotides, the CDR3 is TGTGCCAGCAGCTTTAGAGATACGCAGTATTTT.

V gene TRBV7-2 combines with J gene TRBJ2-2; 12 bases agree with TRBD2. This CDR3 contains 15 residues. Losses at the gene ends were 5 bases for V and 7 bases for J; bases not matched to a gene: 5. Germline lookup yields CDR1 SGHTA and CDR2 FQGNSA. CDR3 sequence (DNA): TGTGCCAGCAGCCGGACTAGCGGGAATCACGGGGAGCTGTTTTTT. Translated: CASSRTSGNHGELFF. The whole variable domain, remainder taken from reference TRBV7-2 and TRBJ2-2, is GAGVSQSPSNKVTEKGKDVELRCDPISGHTALYWYRQSLGQGLEFLIYFQGNSAPDKSGLPSDRFSAERTGGSVSTLTIQRTQQEDSAVYLCASSRTSGNHGELFFGEGSRLTVL.

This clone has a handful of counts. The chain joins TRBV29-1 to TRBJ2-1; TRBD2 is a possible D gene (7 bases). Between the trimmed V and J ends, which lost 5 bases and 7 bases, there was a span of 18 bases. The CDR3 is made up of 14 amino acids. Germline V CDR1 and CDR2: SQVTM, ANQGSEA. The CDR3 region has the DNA TGCAGCGTTCTGAGGGGGGGCGTGGTAAATGAGCAGTTCTTC. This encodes CSVLRGGVVNEQFF.

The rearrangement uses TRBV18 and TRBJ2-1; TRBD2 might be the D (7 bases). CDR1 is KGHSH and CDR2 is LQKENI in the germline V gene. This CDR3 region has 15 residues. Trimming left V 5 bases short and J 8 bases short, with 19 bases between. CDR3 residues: CASSTSSGTRDEQFF. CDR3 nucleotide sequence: TGTGCCAGCTCAACTAGCAGCGGGACAAGGGATGAGCAGTTCTTC.

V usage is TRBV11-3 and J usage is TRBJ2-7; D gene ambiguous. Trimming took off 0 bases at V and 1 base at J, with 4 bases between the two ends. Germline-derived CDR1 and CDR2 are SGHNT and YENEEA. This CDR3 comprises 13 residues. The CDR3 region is CASSLDISYEQYF. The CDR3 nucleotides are TGTGCCAGCAGCTTAGACATTTCCTACGAGCAGTACTTC. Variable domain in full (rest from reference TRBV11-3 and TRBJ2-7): EAGVVQSPRYKIIEKKQPVAFWCNPISGHNTLYWYLQNLGQGPELLIRYENEEAVDDSQLPKDRFSAERLKGVDSTLKIQPAELGDSAVYLCASSLDISYEQYFGPGTRLTVT.

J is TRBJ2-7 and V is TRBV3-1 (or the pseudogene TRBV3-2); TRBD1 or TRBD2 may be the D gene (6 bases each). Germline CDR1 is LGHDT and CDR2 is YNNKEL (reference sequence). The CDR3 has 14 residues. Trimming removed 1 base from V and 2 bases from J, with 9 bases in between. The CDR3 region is CASSQGGDTYEQYF. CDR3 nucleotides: TGTGCCAGCAGCCAAGGGGGGGACACCTACGAGCAGTACTTC.

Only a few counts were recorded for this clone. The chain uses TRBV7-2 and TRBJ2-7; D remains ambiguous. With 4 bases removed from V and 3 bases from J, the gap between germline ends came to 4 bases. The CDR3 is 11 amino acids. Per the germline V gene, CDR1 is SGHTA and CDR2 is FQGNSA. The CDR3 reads CASSSYYEQYF. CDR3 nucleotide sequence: TGTGCCAGCAGCTCTTACTACGAGCAGTACTTC.

Here the CDR3 reads CASSLIQGHTEAFF. CDR3 DNA: TGTGCCAGCAGCTTAATACAGGGTCACACTGAAGCTTTCTTT. The rearrangement uses TRBV7-2 and TRBJ1-1; D may be TRBD1 (6 bases). V was clipped by 2 bases and J by 3 bases, with 10 bases between them. This CDR3 region has 14 residues. CDR1 is SGHTA and CDR2 is FQGNSA in the germline V gene.